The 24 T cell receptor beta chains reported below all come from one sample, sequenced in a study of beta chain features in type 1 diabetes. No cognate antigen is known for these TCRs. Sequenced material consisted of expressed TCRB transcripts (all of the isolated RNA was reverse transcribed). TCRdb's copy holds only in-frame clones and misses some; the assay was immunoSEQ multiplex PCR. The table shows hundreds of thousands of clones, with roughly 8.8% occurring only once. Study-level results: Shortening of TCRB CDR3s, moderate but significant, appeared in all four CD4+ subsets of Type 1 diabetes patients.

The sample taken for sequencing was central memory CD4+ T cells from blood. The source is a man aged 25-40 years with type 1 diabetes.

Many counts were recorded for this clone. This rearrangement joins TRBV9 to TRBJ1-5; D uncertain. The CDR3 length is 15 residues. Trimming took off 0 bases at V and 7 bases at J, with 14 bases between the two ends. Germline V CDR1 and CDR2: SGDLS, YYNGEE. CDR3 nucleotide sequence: TGTGCCAGCAGCGTAGGTGGCGGTGGCGGGCAGCCCCAGCATTTT. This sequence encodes CASSVGGGGGQPQHF.

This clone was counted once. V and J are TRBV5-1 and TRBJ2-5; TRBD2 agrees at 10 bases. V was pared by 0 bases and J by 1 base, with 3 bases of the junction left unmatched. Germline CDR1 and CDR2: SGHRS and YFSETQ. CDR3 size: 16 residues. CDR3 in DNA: TGCGCCAGCAGCTTGGCACTAGCGGGGATCCAAGAGACCCAGTACTTC. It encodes CASSLALAGIQETQYF.

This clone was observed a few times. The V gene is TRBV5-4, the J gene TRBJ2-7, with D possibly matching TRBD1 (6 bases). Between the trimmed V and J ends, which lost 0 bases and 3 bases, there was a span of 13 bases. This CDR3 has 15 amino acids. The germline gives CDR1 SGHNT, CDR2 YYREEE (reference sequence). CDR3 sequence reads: CASSLEARQVYEQYF. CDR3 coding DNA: TGTGCCAGCAGCTTGGAGGCCCGACAGGTCTACGAGCAGTACTTC.

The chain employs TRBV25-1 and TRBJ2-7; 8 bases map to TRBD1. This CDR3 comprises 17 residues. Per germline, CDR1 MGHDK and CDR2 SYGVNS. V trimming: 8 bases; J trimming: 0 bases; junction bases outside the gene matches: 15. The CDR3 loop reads CASRYSQGQASSYEQYF. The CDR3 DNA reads TGTGCCAGCCGATACTCACAGGGACAGGCATCCTCCTACGAGCAGTACTTC.

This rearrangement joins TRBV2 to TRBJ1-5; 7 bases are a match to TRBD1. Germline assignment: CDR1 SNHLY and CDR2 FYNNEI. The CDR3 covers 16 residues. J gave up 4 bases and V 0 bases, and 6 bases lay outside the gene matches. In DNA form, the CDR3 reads TGTGCCAGCAGTGAAGCCTACGGACAGGCAAATCAGCCCCAGCATTTT. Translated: CASSEAYGQANQPQHF.

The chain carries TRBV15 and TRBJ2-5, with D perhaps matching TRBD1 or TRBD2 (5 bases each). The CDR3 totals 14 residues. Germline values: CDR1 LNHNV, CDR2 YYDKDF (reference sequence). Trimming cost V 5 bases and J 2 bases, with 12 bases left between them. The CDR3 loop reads CATSGGPGQETQYF. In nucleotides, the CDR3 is TGTGCCACCAGCGGGGGACCGGGACAAGAGACCCAGTACTTC.

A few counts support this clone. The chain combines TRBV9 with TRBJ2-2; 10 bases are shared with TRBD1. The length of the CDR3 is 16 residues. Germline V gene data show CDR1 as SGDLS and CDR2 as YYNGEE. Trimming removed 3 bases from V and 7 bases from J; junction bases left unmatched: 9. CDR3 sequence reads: CASSAPGTGVVGELFF. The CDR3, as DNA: TGTGCCAGCAGCGCCCCCGGGACAGGGGTAGTCGGGGAGCTGTTTTTT.

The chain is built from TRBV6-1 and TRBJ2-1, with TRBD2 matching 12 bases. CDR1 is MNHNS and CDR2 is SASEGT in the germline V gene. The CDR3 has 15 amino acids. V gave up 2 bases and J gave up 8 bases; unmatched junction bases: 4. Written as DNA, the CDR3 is TGTGCCAGCAGTGAACTAGCGGGGGGGCCCGATGAGCAGTTCTTC. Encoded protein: CASSELAGGPDEQFF.

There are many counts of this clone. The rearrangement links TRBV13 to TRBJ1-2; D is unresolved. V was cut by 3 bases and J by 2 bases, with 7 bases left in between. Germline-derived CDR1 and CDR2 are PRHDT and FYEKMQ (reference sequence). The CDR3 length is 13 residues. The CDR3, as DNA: TGTGCCAGCAGCTTGGGCACGAACTATGGCTACACCTTC. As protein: CASSLGTNYGYTF.

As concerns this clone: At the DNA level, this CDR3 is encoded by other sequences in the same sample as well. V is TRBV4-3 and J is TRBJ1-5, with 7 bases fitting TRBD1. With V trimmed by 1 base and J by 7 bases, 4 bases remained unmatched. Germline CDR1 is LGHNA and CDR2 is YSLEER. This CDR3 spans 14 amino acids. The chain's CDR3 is CASSQGQGGQPQHF. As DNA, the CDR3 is TGCGCCAGCAGCCAAGGGCAGGGGGGACAGCCCCAGCATTTT.

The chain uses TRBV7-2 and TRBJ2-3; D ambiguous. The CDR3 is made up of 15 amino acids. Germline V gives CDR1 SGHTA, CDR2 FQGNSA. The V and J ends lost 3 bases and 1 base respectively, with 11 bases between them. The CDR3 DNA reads TGTGCCAGCAGCTTCTTCGGAGTTGGCACAGATACGCAGTATTTT. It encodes CASSFFGVGTDTQYF.

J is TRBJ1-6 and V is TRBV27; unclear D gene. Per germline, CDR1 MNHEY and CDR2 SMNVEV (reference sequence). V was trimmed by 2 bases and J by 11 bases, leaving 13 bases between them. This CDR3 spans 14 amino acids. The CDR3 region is CASSLPYRAAPLHF. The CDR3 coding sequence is TGTGCCAGCAGTTTACCATATCGTGCAGCACCCCTCCACTTT.

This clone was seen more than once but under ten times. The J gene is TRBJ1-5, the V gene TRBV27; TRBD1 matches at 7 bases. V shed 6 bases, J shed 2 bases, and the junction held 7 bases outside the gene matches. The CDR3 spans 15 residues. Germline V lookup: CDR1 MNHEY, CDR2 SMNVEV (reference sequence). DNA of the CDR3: TGTGCCAGCAGGTCAGGGGGTGGGGGCAATCAGCCCCAGCATTTT. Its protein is CASRSGGGGNQPQHF.

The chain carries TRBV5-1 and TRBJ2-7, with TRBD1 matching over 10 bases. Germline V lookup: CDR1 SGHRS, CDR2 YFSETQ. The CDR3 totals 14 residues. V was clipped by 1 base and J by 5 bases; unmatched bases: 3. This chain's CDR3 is CASSLPGQGNEQYF. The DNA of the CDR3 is TGCGCCAGCAGCTTGCCGGGACAGGGGAACGAGCAGTACTTC.

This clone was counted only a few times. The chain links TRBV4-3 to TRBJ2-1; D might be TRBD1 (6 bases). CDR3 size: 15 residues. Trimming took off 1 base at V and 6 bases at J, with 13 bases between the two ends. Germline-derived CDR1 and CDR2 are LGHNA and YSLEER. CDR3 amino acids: CASSQGLQGVNEQFF. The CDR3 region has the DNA TGCGCCAGCAGCCAAGGTCTACAGGGAGTCAATGAGCAGTTCTTC.

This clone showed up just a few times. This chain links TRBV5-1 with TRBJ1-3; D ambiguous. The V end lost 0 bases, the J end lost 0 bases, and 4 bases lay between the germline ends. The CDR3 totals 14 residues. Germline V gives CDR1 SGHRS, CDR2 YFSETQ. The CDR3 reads CASSLAPSGNTIYF. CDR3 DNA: TGCGCCAGCAGCTTGGCACCCTCTGGAAACACCATATATTTT.

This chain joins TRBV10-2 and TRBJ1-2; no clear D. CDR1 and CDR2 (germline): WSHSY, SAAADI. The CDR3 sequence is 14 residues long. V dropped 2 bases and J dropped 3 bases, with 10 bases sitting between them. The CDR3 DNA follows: TGCGCCAGCAGTGAGCCGGGAGTCGACTATGGCTACACCTTC. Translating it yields CASSEPGVDYGYTF.

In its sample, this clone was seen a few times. DNA for the CDR3: TGTGCCATCAGAGGGACAGGAGGTTCACCCCTCCACTTT. Translating it yields CAIRGTGGSPLHF. The rearrangement links TRBV10-3 to TRBJ1-6, with 8 bases lining up with TRBD1. The V gene's germline CDR1 is ENHRY and CDR2 SYGVKD. This CDR3 is 13 amino acids long. V shed 6 bases and J 9 bases; nucleotides not matched to a gene: 4.

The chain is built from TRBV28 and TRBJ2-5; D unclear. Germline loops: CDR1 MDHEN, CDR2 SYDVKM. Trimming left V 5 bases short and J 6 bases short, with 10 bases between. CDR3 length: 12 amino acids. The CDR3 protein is CASSIGQKTQYF. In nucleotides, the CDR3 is TGTGCCAGCAGTATAGGGCAGAAGACCCAGTACTTC.

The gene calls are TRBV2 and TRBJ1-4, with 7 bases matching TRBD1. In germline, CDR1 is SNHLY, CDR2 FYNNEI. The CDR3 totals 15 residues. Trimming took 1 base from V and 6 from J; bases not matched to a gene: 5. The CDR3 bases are TGTGCCAGCAGTGAAGAGACAACAGGGGATGAAAAACTGTTTTTT. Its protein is CASSEETTGDEKLFF.

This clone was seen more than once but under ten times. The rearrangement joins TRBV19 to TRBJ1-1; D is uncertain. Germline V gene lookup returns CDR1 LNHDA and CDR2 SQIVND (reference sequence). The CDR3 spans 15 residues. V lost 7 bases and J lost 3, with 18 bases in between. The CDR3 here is CASTTSPLWDTEAFF. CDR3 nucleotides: TGTGCCAGTACCACCTCGCCCCTGTGGGACACTGAAGCTTTCTTT.

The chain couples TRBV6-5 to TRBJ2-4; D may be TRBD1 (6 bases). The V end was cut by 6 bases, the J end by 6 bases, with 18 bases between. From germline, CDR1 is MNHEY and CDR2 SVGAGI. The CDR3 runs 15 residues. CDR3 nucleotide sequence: TGTGCCAGCAGCCCCATCGGACAGAACCGAAACATTCAGTACTTC. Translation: CASSPIGQNRNIQYF.

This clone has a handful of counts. CDR3 sequence (DNA): TGTGCCAGCAGTCCAAATACTGTTGAAGCTTTCTTT. Its protein product is CASSPNTVEAFF. V is TRBV11-2 and J is TRBJ1-1; D unresolved. Trimming removed 6 bases at V and 7 bases at J, with 12 bases between. From germline, CDR1 is SGHAT and CDR2 FQNNGV. CDR3 size: 12 residues.

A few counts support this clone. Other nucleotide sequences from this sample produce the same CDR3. Here the CDR3 DNA reads TGTGCCAGCAGTCCGGGACAGGGCAGATCACCCCTCCACTTT. Translated, it gives CASSPGQGRSPLHF. The V call is TRBV9, the J call TRBJ1-6, with TRBD1 matching 9 bases. This CDR3 comprises 14 residues. J gave up 10 bases and V 5 bases, and 7 bases lay outside the gene matches. Germline V gene sequence: CDR1 SGDLS, CDR2 YYNGEE.